This T cell receptor beta chain emerged from a study of CXCR3-negative and CXCR3-positive naive CD8 T cells. Germline CDR1 SGHVS, CDR2 FNYEAQ. The CDR3 is 17 residues long. A few hundred thousand cells per CD8+ T cell subset were flow-sorted in triplicate. Note on this clonotype: Its antigen remains unknown.

Study-level points and caveats: Much lower diversity was found in memory CD8+ cells, while both naive subsets had comparably high diversity.

The authors made the TRB cDNA libraries by 5' RACE using UMI labels. TCRdb reprocessed the 5' RACE reads and keeps a single row for each CDR3 protein, giving no DNA. This sample lists over 70,000 distinct CDR3 sequences; its ten largest clones have around 1.5%. The rearrangement links TRBV7-6 to TRBJ2-1; TCRdb's D call, TRBD1, is unchecked because there is no DNA. The sequence was collected from a human donor in good health. Some clones in this sample may be carry-over from other donors' samples. Sequenced: naive CXCR3- CD8+ T cells from blood. Specified subset: CD45RO-CCR7+CD27+CD95- naive CD8+ T cells lacking CXCR3 (TNR3-). CDR3 residues: CASSLAWGQGAADEQFF.